A single sample is the source of the 32 T cell receptor beta chains below, sequenced in a study of shared clonotypes between healthy human individuals. CD45RO-negative cells were positively selected for CCR7, leaving out terminally differentiated effector memory CD45RA+ cells. Assay used: immunoSEQ multiplex PCR; TCRdb lists only in-frame clones, some missing. The table has under 2,000,000 clones, approximately 95% seen once; the top ten hold around 1.2%. Sequenced sample: naive CD8+ T cells sorted from blood. These receptors were obtained from a man aged 18 to 29 in good health.

Comment on this clone: The sample contains more than one DNA sequence encoding this CDR3. This sequence joins TRBV6-5 and TRBJ2-3, with D uncertain. The V gene lost 2 bases and the J gene lost 1 base, with 4 bases spanning the gap. Germline V gives CDR1 MNHEY, CDR2 SVGAGI. There are 13 residues in the CDR3. The CDR3 DNA reads as TGTGCCAGCAGTTACGTTGGCACAGATACGCAGTATTTT. Its protein product is CASSYVGTDTQYF.

This chain links TRBV4-3 with TRBJ2-5; possibly TRBD2 for D (6 bases). The CDR3 loop spans 15 amino acids. Germline V gene lookup returns CDR1 LGHNA and CDR2 YSLEER. The V end was cut by 0 bases, the J end by 5 bases, with 13 bases between. The CDR3, as DNA: TGCGCCAGCAGCCAAGATCCTTGGGCGGGGGAGACCCAGTACTTC. Amino acid sequence: CASSQDPWAGETQYF.

The chain couples TRBV11-3 to TRBJ1-1; D is unclear. V was clipped by 4 bases and J by 1 base, with 16 bases between them. The CDR3 contains 16 residues. Germline CDR1 is SGHNT and CDR2 is YENEEA. CDR3 DNA: TGTGCCAGCAGCTCCCCACCGGACGCGGGGAACACTGAAGCTTTCTTT. Translating gives CASSSPPDAGNTEAFF.

This chain joins TRBV7-9 and TRBJ2-1, with 8 bases aligning to TRBD2. The CDR3 length is 16 residues. Germline values: CDR1 SEHNR, CDR2 FQNEAQ (reference sequence). V lost 4 bases and J lost 6; bases outside the gene matches: 11. The CDR3 sequence: CASSSPGLDSSNEQFF. The DNA for the CDR3 is TGTGCCAGCAGCTCGCCGGGACTAGATTCGAGCAATGAGCAGTTCTTC.

The CDR3 loop is CASSRSPTGELFF. The CDR3 DNA is TGCGCCAGCAGCCGATCCCCCACCGGGGAGCTGTTTTTT. The chain joins TRBV4-3 to TRBJ2-2, with D unclear. Germline V gives CDR1 LGHNA, CDR2 YSLEER. V dropped 4 bases and J dropped 4 bases, with 7 bases sitting between them. The CDR3 totals 13 residues.

On this clone: At the DNA level, this CDR3 is encoded by other sequences in the same sample as well. This chain joins TRBV5-6 and TRBJ2-7; 10 bases are a match to TRBD2. Germline V gives CDR1 SGHDT, CDR2 YYEEEE. The CDR3 has 14 residues. The V gene end was trimmed by 4 bases and the J gene end by 4 bases; junction bases not matched to a gene: 5. CDR3 loop: CASSIGLAEYEQYF. CDR3 coding DNA: TGTGCCAGCAGCATCGGACTAGCGGAATACGAGCAGTACTTC.

The gene calls are TRBV11-2 and TRBJ2-2; D unresolved. Germline CDR1 is SGHAT and CDR2 is FQNNGV. This CDR3 is 12 amino acids long. Trimming removed 1 base at V and 10 bases at J, with 7 bases between. The DNA of the CDR3 is TGTGCCAGCAGCTTAGTGTATTCGGAGCTGTTTTTT. As protein: CASSLVYSELFF.

The CDR3 is CASSGGQLGPYEQYF. The CDR3 region has the DNA TGTGCCAGCAGCGGCGGACAACTAGGCCCCTACGAGCAGTACTTC. The rearrangement links TRBV5-6 to TRBJ2-7; the D gene could be TRBD1 or TRBD2 (5 bases each). The germline gives CDR1 SGHDT, CDR2 YYEEEE. Trimming stripped 4 bases from V and 2 bases from J, with 16 bases between. The CDR3 extends over 15 amino acids.

CDR3: CASSQSWGVPGEQYF. The CDR3 DNA sequence: TGCGCCAGCAGCCAAAGTTGGGGGGTCCCGGGCGAGCAGTACTTC. The rearrangement links TRBV4-1 to TRBJ2-7, with D possibly TRBD2 on 6 matching bases. The CDR3 contains 15 residues. CDR1 and CDR2 (germline): MGHRA, YSYEKL. V lost 2 bases and J lost 6, with 17 bases in between.

Of note for this clone: Within the sample, other DNA sequences also encode this same CDR3. This rearrangement joins TRBV27 to TRBJ2-1, with D uncertain. The CDR3 loop spans 13 amino acids. The V end was cut by 0 bases, the J end by 3 bases, with 3 bases between. Germline V gives CDR1 MNHEY, CDR2 SMNVEV (reference sequence). The CDR3 region has the DNA TGTGCCAGCAGTTTATCTAACTACAATGAGCAGTTCTTC. Translating it yields CASSLSNYNEQFF.

The chain links TRBV9 to TRBJ2-7, with D possibly matching TRBD2 (5 bases). Germline-derived CDR1 and CDR2 are SGDLS and YYNGEE. The CDR3 spans 14 residues. V lost 1 base and J 6 bases, leaving 14 bases between the germline ends. The CDR3 is CASSVWETTGEQYF. The CDR3 nucleotides are TGTGCCAGCAGCGTATGGGAGACGACCGGCGAGCAGTACTTC.

The rearrangement joins TRBV5-1 to TRBJ2-2; 10 positions agree with TRBD1. The CDR3 covers 16 residues. Unmatched junction bases numbered 2, after V lost 0 bases and J lost 3 bases. The germline V gene has CDR1 SGHRS and CDR2 YFSETQ. CDR3 DNA: TGCGCCAGCAGCTTGGGAGGGACAGGGGACACCGGGGAGCTGTTTTTT. It codes for CASSLGGTGDTGELFF.

This chain joins TRBV10-2 and TRBJ2-7; perhaps TRBD1 as D (5 bases). This CDR3 has 12 residues. CDR1 is WSHSY and CDR2 is SAAADI in the germline V gene. CDR3 protein: CVSGRVKDEQYF. CDR3 sequence (DNA): TGCGTTTCGGGCAGGGTTAAAGACGAGCAGTACTTC.

The V call is TRBV5-1, the J call TRBJ1-6; D is ambiguous. The V gene lost 1 base and the J gene lost 7 bases, with 12 bases spanning the gap. Germline lookup yields CDR1 SGHRS and CDR2 YFSETQ. The CDR3 covers 15 residues. CDR3 region: CASSLNTDTNSPLHF. As DNA, the CDR3 is TGCGCCAGCAGCTTGAACACAGATACGAATTCACCCCTCCACTTT.

This sequence joins TRBV4-1 and TRBJ2-2, with 8 bases that match TRBD2. Germline V gene sequence: CDR1 MGHRA, CDR2 YSYEKL. V shed 2 bases and J 6 bases; nucleotides not matched to a gene: 8. This CDR3 has 16 residues. In DNA form, the CDR3 reads TGCGCCAGCAGCCAACTAGCGGGTGGGATTGCCGGGGAGCTGTTTTTT. It translates to CASSQLAGGIAGELFF.

J is TRBJ2-1 and V is TRBV27, with TRBD1 matching 7 bases. The V gene's germline CDR1 is MNHEY and CDR2 SMNVEV (reference sequence). The CDR3 has 14 residues. The J segment lost 5 bases and the V segment lost 3 bases, leaving 4 bases of the junction unmatched. The CDR3 here is CASSFGTANNEQFF. The CDR3, as DNA: TGTGCCAGCAGTTTCGGGACAGCCAACAATGAGCAGTTCTTC.

V is TRBV7-6 and J is TRBJ1-2; no clear D gene. The CDR3 sequence is 14 residues long. V was shortened by 3 bases and J by 4 bases, with 12 bases between the two germline ends. Germline lookup yields CDR1 SGHVS and CDR2 FNYEAQ. CDR3 in amino acids: CASSFNPTVYGYTF. For the CDR3, the DNA is TGTGCCAGCAGCTTTAACCCCACAGTCTATGGCTACACCTTC.

The chain links TRBV14 to TRBJ1-2, with D perhaps matching TRBD1 (6 bases). Germline V gene sequence: CDR1 SGHDN, CDR2 FVKESK. The ends were cut back, 1 base at V and 0 bases at J, with 15 bases in the middle. The CDR3 is made up of 17 amino acids. The CDR3 protein is CASSQVGGNGPNYGYTF. CDR3 DNA: TGTGCCAGCAGCCAAGTAGGGGGTAACGGGCCTAACTATGGCTACACCTTC.

This chain joins TRBV5-1 and TRBJ2-2, with TRBD1 matching over 8 bases. V was pared by 3 bases and J by 6 bases, with 1 base of the junction left unmatched. Germline values: CDR1 SGHRS, CDR2 YFSETQ. The CDR3 extends over 13 amino acids. The CDR3 DNA reads as TGCGCCAGCAGCTGGACAGGGTCCGGGGAGCTGTTTTTT. Its protein product is CASSWTGSGELFF.

The chain joins TRBV30 to TRBJ1-1; D ambiguous. V lost 3 bases to trimming and J lost 0 bases, with 8 bases between them. The CDR3 length is 13 residues. Germline CDR1 reads GTSNPN; CDR2 reads SVGIG (reference sequence). CDR3 in amino acids: CAWRTGLNTEAFF. In DNA, the CDR3 is TGTGCCTGGAGAACCGGCTTGAACACTGAAGCTTTCTTT.

On this clone: Without the conserved terminal phenylalanine or tryptophan, this CDR3 likely stems from a read error. The DNA is left out, because the CDR3 cannot be placed on it with certainty; the CDR3 is given as TCRdb lists it. This chain links TRBV4-3 with TRBJ2-7; the tabulated D call, TRBD1, remains unverified against the DNA. The CDR3 adds up to 11 amino acids, both ends counted. CDR1 is LGHNA, CDR2 YSLEER, per germline. The CDR3: CASSQASRQGE.

The chain employs TRBV5-1 and TRBJ2-5; a possible D gene is TRBD1 (5 bases). Germline CDR1 reads SGHRS; CDR2 reads YFSETQ. This CDR3 contains 11 residues. V was trimmed by 6 bases and J by 5 bases, leaving 8 bases between them. The CDR3 DNA sequence: TGCGCCAGCACAGCAGGGGAGACCCAGTACTTC. Translating gives CASTAGETQYF.

The V call is TRBV4-1, the J call TRBJ1-1; no definite D call. V lost 0 bases and J 7 bases, leaving 12 bases between the germline ends. CDR3 length: 14 amino acids. CDR1 is MGHRA, CDR2 YSYEKL, per germline. CDR3 coding DNA: TGCGCCAGCAGCCAAGATGACGTTTTTTTTGAAGCTTTCTTT. As protein: CASSQDDVFFEAFF.

V is TRBV15 and J is TRBJ2-5; maybe TRBD2 (6 bases). CDR1 is LNHNV and CDR2 is YYDKDF in the germline V gene (reference sequence). V shed 4 bases and J shed 5 bases, with 20 bases lying between them. The CDR3 is made up of 16 amino acids. In nucleotides, the CDR3 is TGTGCCACCAGCACGGGAGTACCCCCGACCGGGGAGACCCAGTACTTC. Its translation: CATSTGVPPTGETQYF.

The rearrangement uses TRBV4-3 and TRBJ1-1, with a possible D match to TRBD1 (5 bases). The CDR3 runs to 14 residues. Germline V CDR1 and CDR2: LGHNA, YSLEER. V lost 1 base to trimming and J lost 5 bases, with 11 bases between them. Written as DNA, the CDR3 is TGCGCCAGCAGCCAAGGTGTGGCAGGGACTGAAGCTTTCTTT. Translated: CASSQGVAGTEAFF.

The rearrangement joins TRBV29-1 to TRBJ2-7; D might be TRBD1 or TRBD2, each matching 6 bases. V was clipped by 4 bases and J by 3 bases, with 10 bases between them. This CDR3 is built from 12 residues. Germline assignment: CDR1 SQVTM and CDR2 ANQGSEA. CDR3 sequence reads: CSVVEGVYEQYF. CDR3 nucleotides: TGCAGCGTTGTGGAGGGGGTCTACGAGCAGTACTTC.

The CDR3 is CASSGAGVGSYEQYF. DNA for the CDR3: TGTGCCAGCAGTGGGGCAGGGGTGGGCTCCTACGAGCAGTACTTC. This chain links TRBV2 with TRBJ2-7; maybe TRBD1 (6 bases). The germline gives CDR1 SNHLY, CDR2 FYNNEI. The CDR3 is made up of 15 amino acids. V shed 4 bases and J shed 0 bases, with 13 bases lying between them.

The chain combines TRBV27 with TRBJ2-7; 10 nucleotides align to TRBD2. V lost 1 base, J lost 2 bases, and 5 bases stayed unmatched. Per germline, CDR1 MNHEY and CDR2 SMNVEV (reference sequence). This CDR3 has 16 residues. DNA of the CDR3: TGTGCCAGCAGTTTATATGCTAGCGGGGGCACCTACGAGCAGTACTTC. This translates into CASSLYASGGTYEQYF.

V usage is TRBV10-2 and J usage is TRBJ2-5; 9 bases are shared with TRBD2. The CDR3 runs to 14 residues. The V gene's germline CDR1 is WSHSY and CDR2 SAAADI. V gave up 5 bases and J gave up 2 bases; unmatched junction bases: 3. CDR3 protein: CASSSLAGQETQYF. CDR3 in DNA: TGCGCCAGCAGTTCCCTAGCGGGACAAGAGACCCAGTACTTC.

The gene calls are TRBV5-6 and TRBJ2-7; no reliable D call. From germline, CDR1 is SGHDT and CDR2 YYEEEE. The V and J ends lost 0 bases and 0 bases respectively, with 10 bases between them. This CDR3 region has 15 residues. The CDR3: CASSLGLLSSYEQYF. In DNA, the CDR3 is TGTGCCAGCAGCTTGGGGCTGCTTAGCTCCTACGAGCAGTACTTC.

The chain is built from TRBV4-3 and TRBJ2-7, with 7 nucleotides matching TRBD2. J was trimmed by 3 bases and V by 2 bases; bases with no gene match: 4. Germline V gene sequence: CDR1 LGHNA, CDR2 YSLEER. The CDR3 length is 14 residues. In DNA, the CDR3 is TGCGCCAGCAGCCAATTCGCGGGAGACTACGAGCAGTACTTC. This translates into CASSQFAGDYEQYF.

The gene calls are TRBV2 and TRBJ2-7; 9 bases line up with TRBD1. Germline CDR1 reads SNHLY; CDR2 reads FYNNEI. The junction had 4 bases not matched to a gene; V was cut back by 4 bases and J by 3 bases. The length of the CDR3 is 14 residues. The chain's CDR3 is CASSGGTGFYEQYF. The CDR3 DNA sequence: TGTGCCAGCAGTGGTGGGACAGGGTTCTACGAGCAGTACTTC.